The text below deals with one TCR beta chain. The sample originates from a study of blood T cell repertoires in COVID-19. CDR3 length: 11 amino acids. The V and J ends lost 6 bases and 3 bases respectively, with 6 bases between them. The germline CDR1 and CDR2 sequences are SNHLY and FYNNEI. Some clones are missing from TCRdb's copy, which holds only in-frame ones; the method was immunoSEQ multiplex PCR. The sample has roughly 81,000 clones, around 82% seen once; the top ten hold more than 9%. The J gene is TRBJ2-7, the V gene TRBV2; D gene unclear. The clonotype comes from a man aged 60-69 years with acute or convalescent COVID-19. The specimen sequenced was peripheral blood. The CDR3 nucleotides read TGTGCCAGCAGCATCAACTACGAGCAGTACTTC. This gives the protein CASSINYEQYF.